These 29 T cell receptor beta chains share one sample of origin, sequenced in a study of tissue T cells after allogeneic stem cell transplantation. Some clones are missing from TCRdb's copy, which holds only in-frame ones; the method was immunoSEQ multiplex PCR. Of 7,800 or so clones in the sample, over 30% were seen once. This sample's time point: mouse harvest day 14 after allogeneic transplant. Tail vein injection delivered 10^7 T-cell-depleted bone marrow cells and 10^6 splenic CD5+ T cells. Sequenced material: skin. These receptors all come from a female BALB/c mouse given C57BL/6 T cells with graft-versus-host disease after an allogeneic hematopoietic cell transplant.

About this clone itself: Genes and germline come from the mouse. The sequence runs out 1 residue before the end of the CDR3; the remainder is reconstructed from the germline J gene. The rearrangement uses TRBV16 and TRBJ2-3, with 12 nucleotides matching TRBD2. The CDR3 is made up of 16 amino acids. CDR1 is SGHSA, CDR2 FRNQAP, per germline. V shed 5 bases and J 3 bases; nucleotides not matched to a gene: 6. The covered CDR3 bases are TGTGCAAGCAGCGGACTGGGGGGGGCGCTAGCAGAAACGCTGTAT. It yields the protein CASSGLGGALAETLY. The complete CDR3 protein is CASSGLGGALAETLYF.

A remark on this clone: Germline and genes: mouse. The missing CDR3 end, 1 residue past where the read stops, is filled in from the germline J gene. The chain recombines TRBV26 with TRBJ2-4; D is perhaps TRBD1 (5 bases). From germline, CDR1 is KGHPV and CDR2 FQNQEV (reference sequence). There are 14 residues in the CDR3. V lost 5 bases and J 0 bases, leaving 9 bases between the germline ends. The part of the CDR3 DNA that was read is TGTGCCAGCAGTAAGGGGTCTAGTCAAAACACCTTGTAC. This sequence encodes CASSKGSSQNTLY. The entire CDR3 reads CASSKGSSQNTLYF. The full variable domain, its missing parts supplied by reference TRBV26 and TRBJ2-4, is NSKVIQTPRYLVKGQGQKAKMRCIPEKGHPVVFWYQQNKNNEFKFLINFQNQEVLQQIDMTEKRFSAECPSNSPCSLEIQSSEAGDSALYLCASSKGSSQNTLYFGAGTRLSVL.

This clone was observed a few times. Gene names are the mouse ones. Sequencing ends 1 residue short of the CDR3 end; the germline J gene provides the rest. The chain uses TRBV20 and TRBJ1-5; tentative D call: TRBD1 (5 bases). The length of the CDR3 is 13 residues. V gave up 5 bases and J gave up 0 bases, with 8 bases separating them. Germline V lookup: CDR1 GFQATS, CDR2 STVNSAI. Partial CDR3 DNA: TGTGGTGCTTCAGGGAATAACAACCAGGCTCCGCTT. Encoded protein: CGASGNNNQAPL. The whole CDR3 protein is CGASGNNNQAPLF.

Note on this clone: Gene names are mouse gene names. The CDR3 sequence is CASSTGERLFF. Incomplete CDR3 DNA: TGTGCTAGCAGTACAGGGGAAAGATTATTT. V gene TRBV29 combines with J gene TRBJ1-4; maybe TRBD1 (6 bases). The read ends 1 residue early relative to the CDR3; the germline J gene fills the gap. V shed 5 bases and J shed 8 bases, with 6 bases lying between them. The CDR3 is made up of 11 amino acids. Germline CDR1 reads MSHET; CDR2 reads SYDVDS.

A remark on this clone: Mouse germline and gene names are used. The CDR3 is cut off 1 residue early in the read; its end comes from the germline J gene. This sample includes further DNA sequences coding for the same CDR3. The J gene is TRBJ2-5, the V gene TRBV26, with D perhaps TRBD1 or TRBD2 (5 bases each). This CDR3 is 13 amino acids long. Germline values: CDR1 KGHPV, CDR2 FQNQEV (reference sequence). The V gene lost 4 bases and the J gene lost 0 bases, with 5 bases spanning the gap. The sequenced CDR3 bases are TGTGCCAGCAGTCGGGACAACCAAGACACCCAGTAC. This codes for CASSRDNQDTQY. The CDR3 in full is CASSRDNQDTQYF.

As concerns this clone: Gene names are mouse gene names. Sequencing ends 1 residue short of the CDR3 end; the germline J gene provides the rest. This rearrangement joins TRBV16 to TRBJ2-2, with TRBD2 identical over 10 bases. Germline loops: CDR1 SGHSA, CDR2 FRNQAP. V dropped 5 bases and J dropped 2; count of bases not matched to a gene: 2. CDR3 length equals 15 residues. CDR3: CASSLDWGNTGQLYF. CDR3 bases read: TGTGCAAGCAGCCTGGACTGGGGGAACACCGGGCAGCTCTAC. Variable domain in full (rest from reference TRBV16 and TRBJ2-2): NAGVIQTPRHKVTGKGQEATLWCEPISGHSAVFWYRQTIVQGLEFLTYFRNQAPIDDSGMPKERFSAQMPNQSHSTLKIQSTQPQDSAVYLCASSLDWGNTGQLYFGEGSKLTVL.

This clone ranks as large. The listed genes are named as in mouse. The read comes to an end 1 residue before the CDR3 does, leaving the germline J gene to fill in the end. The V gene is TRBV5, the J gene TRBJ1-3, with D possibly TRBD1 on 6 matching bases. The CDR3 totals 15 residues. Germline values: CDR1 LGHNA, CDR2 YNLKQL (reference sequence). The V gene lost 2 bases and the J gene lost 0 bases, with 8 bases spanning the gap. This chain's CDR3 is CASSQNRVSGNTLYF. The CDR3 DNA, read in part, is TGTGCCAGCAGCCAAAACAGGGTTTCTGGAAATACGCTCTAT.

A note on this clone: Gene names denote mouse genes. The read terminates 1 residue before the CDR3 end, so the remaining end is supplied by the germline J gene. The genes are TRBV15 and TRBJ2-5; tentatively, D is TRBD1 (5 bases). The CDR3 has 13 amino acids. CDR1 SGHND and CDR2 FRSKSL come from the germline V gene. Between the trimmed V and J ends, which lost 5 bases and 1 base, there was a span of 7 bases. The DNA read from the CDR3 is TGTGCCAGCAGTCTGACAGACCAAGACACCCAGTAC. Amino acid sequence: CASSLTDQDTQY. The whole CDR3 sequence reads CASSLTDQDTQYF.

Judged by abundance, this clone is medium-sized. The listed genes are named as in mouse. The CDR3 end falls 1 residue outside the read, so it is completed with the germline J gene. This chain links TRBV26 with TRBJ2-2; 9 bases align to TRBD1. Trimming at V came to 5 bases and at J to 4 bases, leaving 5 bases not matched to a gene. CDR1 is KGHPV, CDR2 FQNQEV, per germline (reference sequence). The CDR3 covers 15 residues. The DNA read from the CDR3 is TGTGCCAGCAGTTACAGGGGGCGAAGCACCGGGCAGCTCTAC. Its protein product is CASSYRGRSTGQLY. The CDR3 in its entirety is CASSYRGRSTGQLYF.

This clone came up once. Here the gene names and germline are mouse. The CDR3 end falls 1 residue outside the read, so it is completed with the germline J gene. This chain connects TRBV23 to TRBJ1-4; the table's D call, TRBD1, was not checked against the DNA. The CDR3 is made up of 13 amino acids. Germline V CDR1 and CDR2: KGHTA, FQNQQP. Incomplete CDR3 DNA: TGCTCCAGCAGTCACCCAGGGAGCGAAAGATTATTT. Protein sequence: CSSSHPGSERLF. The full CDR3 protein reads CSSSHPGSERLFF.

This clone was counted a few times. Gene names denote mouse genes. The CDR3 here is CASSAGSSAETLYF. Incomplete CDR3 DNA: TGTGCCAGCAGTGCGGGGTCTAGTGCAGAAACGCTGTAT. The chain carries TRBV26 and TRBJ2-3; D not resolved. The observed sequence ends 1 residue before the CDR3 terminus, with the missing tail filled in from the germline J gene. Trimming took off 5 bases at V and 0 bases at J, with 9 bases between the two ends. This CDR3 contains 14 residues. Germline assignment: CDR1 KGHPV and CDR2 FQNQEV (reference sequence).

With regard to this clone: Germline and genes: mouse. The CDR3: CASSPQDTQYF. CDR3 DNA, as far as it was read: TGTGCCAGCAGCCCTCAAGACACCCAGTAC. The V gene is TRBV26, the J gene TRBJ2-5; no firm D call. The CDR3 goes on 1 residue after the read ends, and that part is filled in from the germline J gene. Trimming left V 6 bases short and J 3 bases short, with 4 bases between. CDR3 length: 11 amino acids. Germline V CDR1 and CDR2: KGHPV, FQNQEV (reference sequence).

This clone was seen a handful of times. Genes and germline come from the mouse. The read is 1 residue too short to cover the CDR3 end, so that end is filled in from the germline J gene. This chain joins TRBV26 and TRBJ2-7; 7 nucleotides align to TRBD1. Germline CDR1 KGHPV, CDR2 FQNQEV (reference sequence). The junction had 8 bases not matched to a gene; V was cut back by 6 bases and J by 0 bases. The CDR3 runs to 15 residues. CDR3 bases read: TGTGCCAGCAGCCGCGGGACAGCAAGCTCCTATGAACAGTAC. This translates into CASSRGTASSYEQY. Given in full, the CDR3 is CASSRGTASSYEQYF.

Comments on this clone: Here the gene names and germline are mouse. CDR3 protein: CASSPGNERLFF. The CDR3 DNA, read in part, is TGTGCCAGCTCTCCAGGGAACGAAAGATTATTT. The J gene is TRBJ1-4, the V gene TRBV12-1; D perhaps matches TRBD1 (5 bases). The CDR3 end lies 1 residue beyond the end of the read and is filled in from the germline J gene. This CDR3 comprises 12 residues. The V and J ends lost 2 bases and 5 bases respectively, with 5 bases between them. CDR1 is SGHSN and CDR2 is HYEKVE in the germline V gene.

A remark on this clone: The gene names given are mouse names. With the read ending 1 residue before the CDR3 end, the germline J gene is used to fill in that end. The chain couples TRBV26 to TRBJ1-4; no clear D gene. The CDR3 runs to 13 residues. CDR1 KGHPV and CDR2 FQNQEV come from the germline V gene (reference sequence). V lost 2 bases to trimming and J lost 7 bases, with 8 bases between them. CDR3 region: CASSLAGSERLFF. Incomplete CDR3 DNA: TGTGCCAGCAGTCTGGCGGGGAGCGAAAGATTATTT.

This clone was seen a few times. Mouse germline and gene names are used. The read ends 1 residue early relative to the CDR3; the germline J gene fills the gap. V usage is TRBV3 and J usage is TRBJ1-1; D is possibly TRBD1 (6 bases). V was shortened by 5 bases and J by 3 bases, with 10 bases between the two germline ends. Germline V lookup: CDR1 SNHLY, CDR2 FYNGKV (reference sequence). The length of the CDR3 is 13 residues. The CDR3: CASSPQGHTEVFF. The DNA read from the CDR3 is TGTGCCAGCAGCCCACAGGGACACACAGAAGTCTTC.

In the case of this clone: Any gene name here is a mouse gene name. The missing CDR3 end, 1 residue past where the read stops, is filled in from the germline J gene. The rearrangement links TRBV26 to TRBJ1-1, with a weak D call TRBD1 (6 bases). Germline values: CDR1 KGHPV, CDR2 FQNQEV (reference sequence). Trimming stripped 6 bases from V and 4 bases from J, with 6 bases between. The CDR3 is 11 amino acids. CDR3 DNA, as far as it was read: TGTGCCAGCAGGGACAGCACAGAAGTCTTC. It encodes CASRDSTEVF. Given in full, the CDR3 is CASRDSTEVFF.

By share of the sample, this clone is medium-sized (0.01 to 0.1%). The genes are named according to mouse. The CDR3 DNA, read in part, is TGCTCCAGCAGTCGACAGGGTGGTGCTGAGCAGTTC. As protein: CSSSRQGGAEQF. From start to end, the CDR3 is CSSSRQGGAEQFF. The chain links TRBV23 to TRBJ2-1; TRBD1, the table's D call, was not compared with the DNA. The read ends 1 residue before the CDR3 terminus; that terminus is restored from the germline J gene. The CDR3 covers 13 residues. Germline values: CDR1 KGHTA, CDR2 FQNQQP.

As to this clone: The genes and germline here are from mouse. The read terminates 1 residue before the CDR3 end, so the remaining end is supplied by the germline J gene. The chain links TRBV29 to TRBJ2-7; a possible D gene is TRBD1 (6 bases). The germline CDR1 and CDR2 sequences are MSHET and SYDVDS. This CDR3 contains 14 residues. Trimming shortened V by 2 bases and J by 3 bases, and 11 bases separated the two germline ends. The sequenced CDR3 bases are TGTGCTAGCAGTTTAACTCCGGGACACTATGAACAGTAC. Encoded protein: CASSLTPGHYEQY. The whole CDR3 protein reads CASSLTPGHYEQYF.

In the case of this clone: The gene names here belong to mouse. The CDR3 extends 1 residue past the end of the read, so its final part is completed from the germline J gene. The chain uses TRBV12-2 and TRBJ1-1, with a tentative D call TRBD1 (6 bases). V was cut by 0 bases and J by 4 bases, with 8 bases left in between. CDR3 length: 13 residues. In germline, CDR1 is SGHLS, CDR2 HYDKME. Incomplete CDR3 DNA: TGTGCCAGCTCTCTCGGGACAATCACAGAAGTCTTC. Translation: CASSLGTITEVF. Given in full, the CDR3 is CASSLGTITEVFF.

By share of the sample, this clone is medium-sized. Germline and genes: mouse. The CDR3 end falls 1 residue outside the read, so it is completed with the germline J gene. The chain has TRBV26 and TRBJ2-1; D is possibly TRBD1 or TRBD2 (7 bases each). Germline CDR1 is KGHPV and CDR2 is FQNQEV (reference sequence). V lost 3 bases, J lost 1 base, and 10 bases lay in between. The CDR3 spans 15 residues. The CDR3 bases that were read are TGTGCCAGCAGTCTCCAGGGGGGGAACTATGCTGAGCAGTTC. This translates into CASSLQGGNYAEQF. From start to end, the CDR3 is CASSLQGGNYAEQFF.

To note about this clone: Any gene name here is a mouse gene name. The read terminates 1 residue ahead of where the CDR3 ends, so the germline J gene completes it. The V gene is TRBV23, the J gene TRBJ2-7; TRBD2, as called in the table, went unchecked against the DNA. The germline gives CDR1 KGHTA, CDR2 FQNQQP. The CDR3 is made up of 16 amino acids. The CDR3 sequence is CSSSQSALGGLLEQYF. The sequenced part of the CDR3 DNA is TGCTCCAGCAGTCAATCGGCGCTGGGGGGTCTCCTGGAACAGTAC.

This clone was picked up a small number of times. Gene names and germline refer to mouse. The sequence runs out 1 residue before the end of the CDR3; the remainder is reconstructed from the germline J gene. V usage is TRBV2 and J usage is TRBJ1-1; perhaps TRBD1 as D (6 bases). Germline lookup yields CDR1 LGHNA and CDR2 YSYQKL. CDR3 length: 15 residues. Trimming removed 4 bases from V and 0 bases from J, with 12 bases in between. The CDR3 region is CASSRSDSANTEVFF. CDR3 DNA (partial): TGTGCCAGCAGCCGATCGGACAGTGCAAACACAGAAGTCTTC.

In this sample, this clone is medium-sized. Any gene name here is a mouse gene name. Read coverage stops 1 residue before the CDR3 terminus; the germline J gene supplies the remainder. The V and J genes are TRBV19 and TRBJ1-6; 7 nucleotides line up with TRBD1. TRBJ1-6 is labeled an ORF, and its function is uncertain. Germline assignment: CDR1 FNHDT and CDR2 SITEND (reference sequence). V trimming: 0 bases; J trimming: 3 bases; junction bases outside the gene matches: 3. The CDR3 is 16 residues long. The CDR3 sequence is CASSIADRVYNSPLYF. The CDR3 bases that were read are TGTGCCAGCAGTATAGCCGACAGGGTCTATAATTCGCCCCTCTAC.

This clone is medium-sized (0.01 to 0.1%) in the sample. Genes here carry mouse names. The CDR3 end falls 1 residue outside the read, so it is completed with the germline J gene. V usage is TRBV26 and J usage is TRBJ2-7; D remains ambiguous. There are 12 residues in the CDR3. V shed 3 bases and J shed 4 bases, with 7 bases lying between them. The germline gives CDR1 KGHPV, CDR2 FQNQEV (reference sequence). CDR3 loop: CASSLGRYEQYF. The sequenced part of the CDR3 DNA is TGTGCCAGCAGTCTCGGGCGATATGAACAGTAC. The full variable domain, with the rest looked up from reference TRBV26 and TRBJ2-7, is NSKVIQTPRYLVKGQGQKAKMRCIPEKGHPVVFWYQQNKNNEFKFLINFQNQEVLQQIDMTEKRFSAECPSNSPCSLEIQSSEAGDSALYLCASSLGRYEQYFGPGTRLTVL.

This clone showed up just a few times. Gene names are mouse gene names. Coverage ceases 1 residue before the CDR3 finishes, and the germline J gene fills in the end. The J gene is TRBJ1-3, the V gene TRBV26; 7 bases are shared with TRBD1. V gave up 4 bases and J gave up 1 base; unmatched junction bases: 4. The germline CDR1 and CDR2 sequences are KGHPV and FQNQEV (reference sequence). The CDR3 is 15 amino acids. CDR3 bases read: TGTGCCAGCAGTCCCACGACAGGGTCTGGAAATACGCTCTAT. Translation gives CASSPTTGSGNTLY. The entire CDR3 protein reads CASSPTTGSGNTLYF.

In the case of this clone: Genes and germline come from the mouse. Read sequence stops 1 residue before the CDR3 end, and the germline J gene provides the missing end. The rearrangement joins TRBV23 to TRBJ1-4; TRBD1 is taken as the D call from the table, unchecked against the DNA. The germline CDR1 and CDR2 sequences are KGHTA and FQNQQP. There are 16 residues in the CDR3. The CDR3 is CSSSQQGQGTNERLFF. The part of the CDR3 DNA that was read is TGCTCCAGCAGTCAACAGGGACAGGGCACCAACGAAAGATTATTT.

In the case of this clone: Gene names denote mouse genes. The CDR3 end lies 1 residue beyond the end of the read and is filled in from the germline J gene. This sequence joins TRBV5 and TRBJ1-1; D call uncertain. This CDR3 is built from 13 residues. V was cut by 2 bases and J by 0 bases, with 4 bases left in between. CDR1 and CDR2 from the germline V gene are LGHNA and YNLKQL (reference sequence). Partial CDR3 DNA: TGTGCCAGCAGCCAAACAACAAACACAGAAGTCTTC. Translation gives CASSQTTNTEVF. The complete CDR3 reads CASSQTTNTEVFF.

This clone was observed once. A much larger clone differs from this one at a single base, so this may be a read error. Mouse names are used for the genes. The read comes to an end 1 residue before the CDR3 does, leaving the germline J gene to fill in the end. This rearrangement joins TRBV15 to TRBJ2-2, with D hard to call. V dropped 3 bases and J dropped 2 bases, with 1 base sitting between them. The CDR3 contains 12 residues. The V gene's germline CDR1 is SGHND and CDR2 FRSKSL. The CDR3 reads CASSFNTGQLYF. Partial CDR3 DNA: TGTGCCAGCAGTTTCAACACCGGGCAGCTCTAC.